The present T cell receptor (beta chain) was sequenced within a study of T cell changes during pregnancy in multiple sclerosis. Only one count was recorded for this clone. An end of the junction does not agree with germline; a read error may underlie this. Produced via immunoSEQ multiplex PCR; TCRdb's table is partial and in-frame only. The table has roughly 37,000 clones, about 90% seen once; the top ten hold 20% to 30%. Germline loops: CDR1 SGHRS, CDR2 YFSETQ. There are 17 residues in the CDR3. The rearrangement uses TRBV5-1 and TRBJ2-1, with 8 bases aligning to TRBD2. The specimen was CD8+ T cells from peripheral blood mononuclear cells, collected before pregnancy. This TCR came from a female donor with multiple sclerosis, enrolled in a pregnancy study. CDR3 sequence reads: CASRLRATSAGGNEQFF. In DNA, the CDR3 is TGCGCCAGCCGCTTAAGGGCTACTAGCGCGGGGGGCAATGAGCAGTTCTTC.